Many counts were recorded for the clone carrying this TCR beta chain. The antigen remains unidentified. This record belongs to a study of T cells after yellow fever vaccination. Findings of the study overall: The appearance of a small share of clonotypes in both CD4 and CD8 compartments was observed. Peaking on day 5 versus 15, the secondary response was faster but weaker. Subsequent booster samples again held most clones from primary vaccination (96% CD4, 88% CD8).

Trimming stripped 0 bases from V and 3 bases from J, with 9 bases between. The CDR3 has 15 residues. Germline loops: CDR1 SGHDT, CDR2 YYEEEE. Researchers made TCR cDNA using 5'RACE template switching, and this step added a universal primer site and UMIs. MiXCR, applied by TCRdb to the 5' RACE reads, yields one record per CDR3 protein. The table lists under 150,000 distinct CDR3 sequences, around 7.7% of them singletons. The clonotype originates from a man younger than 45 who received the YFV17D yellow fever vaccine. Material: CD4+ T cells sorted from PBMCs, obtained 5 days after the yellow fever booster vaccination. This rearrangement joins TRBV5-6 to TRBJ2-2; possible D gene TRBD2, 6 bases. The CDR3 region is CASSLGGTYTGELFF. The CDR3 bases are TGTGCCAGCAGCTTGGGCGGGACTTACACCGGGGAGCTGTTTTTT.